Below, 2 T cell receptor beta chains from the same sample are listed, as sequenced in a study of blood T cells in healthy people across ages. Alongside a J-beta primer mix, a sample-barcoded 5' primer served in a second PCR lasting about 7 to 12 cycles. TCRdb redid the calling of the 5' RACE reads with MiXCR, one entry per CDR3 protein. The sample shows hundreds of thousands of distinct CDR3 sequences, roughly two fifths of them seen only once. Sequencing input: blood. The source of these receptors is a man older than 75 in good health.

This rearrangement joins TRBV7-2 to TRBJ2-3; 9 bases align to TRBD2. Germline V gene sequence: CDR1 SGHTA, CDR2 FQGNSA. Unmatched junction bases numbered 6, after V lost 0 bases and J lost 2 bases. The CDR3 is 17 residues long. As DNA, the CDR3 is TGTGCCAGCAGCTTAGCAAGGCTAGCGGGGACCACAGATACGCAGTATTTT. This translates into CASSLARLAGTTDTQYF.

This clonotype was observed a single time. CDR3 region: CASSPKPDVCEQYF. The CDR3 coding sequence is TGTGCCAGCAGCCCGAAGCCGGATGTGTGCGAGCAGTACTTC. The chain recombines TRBV7-2 with TRBJ2-7; D uncertain. The CDR3 has 14 amino acids. Germline lookup yields CDR1 SGHTA and CDR2 FQGNSA. The germline V and J ends were trimmed by 5 bases and 6 bases, with 17 bases remaining between them.